This T cell receptor (beta chain) came from a study of shared clonotypes between healthy human individuals. Looking at the study overall: Each donor contributed plates that comprised three CD4 naive, three CD4 memory, two CD8 naive and one CD8 memory. Findings and limits, study-wide: It was the non-shared clonotypes that had lower generation probabilities than clonotypes shared by all four donors.

CDR1 is MNHEY, CDR2 SVGAGI, per germline. V dropped 6 bases and J dropped 8; count of bases not matched to a gene: 9. This CDR3 contains 13 residues. Splitting of each subset's genomic DNA was done evenly across several immunoSEQ plates. TCRdb's table, derived via immunoSEQ multiplex PCR, lists solely in-frame clones and lacks some. The sample carries around 990,000 clones, 70% to 85% recorded once. The table lists this clone with a count of one. The antigen is not known. The sequenced sample consisted of memory CD4+ T cells from PBMCs. Subset defined: CD45RA-negative fraction. The origin of this receptor is a man between 18 and 29 years old in good health. Some clones in this sample may be carry-over from other donors' samples. The chain joins TRBV6-5 to TRBJ1-1; TRBD1 agrees at 7 bases. The CDR3 DNA reads as TGTGCCAGCAGGCGGACAGGTTCGGTCGAAGCTTTCTTT. Protein product: CASRRTGSVEAFF.